This T cell receptor (beta chain) comes out of a study of CD4+ T cells in melanoma. This CDR3 is 13 amino acids long. Trimming shortened V by 2 bases and J by 3 bases, and 8 bases separated the two germline ends. Germline V CDR1 and CDR2: SGHTA, FQGNSA. Regarding this clone: The antigen is unknown.

Sequencing used immunoSEQ multiplex PCR; TCRdb keeps in-frame clones, though not all of them. In the table there are about 18,000 clones, 65% to 85% of which are singletons. Study-wide findings and caveats: A reported correlation linked neoantigen-specific CD4+ T cells to CD8+, macrophage and B cell function.

The TCR originated in a human donor with melanoma. Input material: cells from a culture (not recorded whether cultured in vitro). The chain uses TRBV7-2 and TRBJ2-7; D possibly corresponds to TRBD1 (5 bases). CDR3 coding DNA: TGTGCCAGCAGCTTAAGGGGAAACTACGAGCAGTACTTC. Encoded protein: CASSLRGNYEQYF.